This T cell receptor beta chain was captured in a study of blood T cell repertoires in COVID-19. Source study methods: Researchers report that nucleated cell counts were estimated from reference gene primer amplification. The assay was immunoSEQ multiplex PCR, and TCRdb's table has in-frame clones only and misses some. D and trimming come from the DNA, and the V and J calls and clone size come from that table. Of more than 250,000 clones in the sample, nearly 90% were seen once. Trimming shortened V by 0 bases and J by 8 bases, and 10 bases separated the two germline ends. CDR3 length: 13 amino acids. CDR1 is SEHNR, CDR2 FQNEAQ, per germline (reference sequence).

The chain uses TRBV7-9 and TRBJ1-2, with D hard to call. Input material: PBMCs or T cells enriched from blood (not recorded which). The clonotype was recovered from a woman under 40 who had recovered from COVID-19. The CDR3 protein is CASSLAGLYGYTF. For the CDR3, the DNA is TGTGCCAGCAGCTTAGCGGGCCTTTACGGCTACACCTTC.